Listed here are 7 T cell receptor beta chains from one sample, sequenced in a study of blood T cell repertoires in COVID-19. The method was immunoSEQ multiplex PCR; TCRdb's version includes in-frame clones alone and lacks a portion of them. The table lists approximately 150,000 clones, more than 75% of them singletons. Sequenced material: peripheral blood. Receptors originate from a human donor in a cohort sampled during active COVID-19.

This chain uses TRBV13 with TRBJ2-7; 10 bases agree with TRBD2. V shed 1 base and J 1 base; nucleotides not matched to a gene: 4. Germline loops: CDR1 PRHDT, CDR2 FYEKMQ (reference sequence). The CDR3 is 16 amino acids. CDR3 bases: TGTGCCAGCAGCTTAGAGGCTAGCGGGGGATCCTACGAGCAGTACTTC. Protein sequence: CASSLEASGGSYEQYF. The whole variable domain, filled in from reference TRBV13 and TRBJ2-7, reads AAGVIQSPRHLIKEKRETATLKCYPIPRHDTVYWYQQGPGQDPQFLISFYEKMQSDKGSIPDRFSAQQFSDYHSELNMSSLELGDSALYFCASSLEASGGSYEQYFGPGTRLTVT.

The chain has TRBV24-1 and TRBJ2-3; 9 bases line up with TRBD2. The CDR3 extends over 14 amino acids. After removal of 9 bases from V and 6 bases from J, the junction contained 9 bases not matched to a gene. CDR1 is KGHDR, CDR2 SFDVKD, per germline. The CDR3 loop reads CATPCPREGDTQYF. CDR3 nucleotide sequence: TGTGCCACCCCCTGCCCGCGGGAGGGGGATACGCAGTATTTT.

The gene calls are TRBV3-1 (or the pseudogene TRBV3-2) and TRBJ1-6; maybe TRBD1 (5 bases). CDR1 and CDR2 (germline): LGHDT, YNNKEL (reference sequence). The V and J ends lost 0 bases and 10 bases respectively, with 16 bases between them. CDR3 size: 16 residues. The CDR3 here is CASSQDGKGSGSPLHF. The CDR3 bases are TGTGCCAGCAGCCAAGATGGGAAGGGGTCCGGCTCACCCCTCCACTTT.

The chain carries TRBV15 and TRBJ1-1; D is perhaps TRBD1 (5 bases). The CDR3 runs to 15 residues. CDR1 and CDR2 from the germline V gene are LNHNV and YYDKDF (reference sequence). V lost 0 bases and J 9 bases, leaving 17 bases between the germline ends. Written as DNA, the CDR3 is TGTGCCACCAGCAGAGAAAGGGGAGGGGACTTTCAAGCTTTCTTT. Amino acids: CATSRERGGDFQAFF.

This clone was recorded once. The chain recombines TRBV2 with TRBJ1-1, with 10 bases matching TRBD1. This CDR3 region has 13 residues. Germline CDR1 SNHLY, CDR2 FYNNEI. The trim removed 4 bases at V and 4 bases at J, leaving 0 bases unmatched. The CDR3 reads CASSGQGATEAFF. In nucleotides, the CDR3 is TGTGCCAGCAGTGGACAGGGGGCCACTGAAGCTTTCTTT.

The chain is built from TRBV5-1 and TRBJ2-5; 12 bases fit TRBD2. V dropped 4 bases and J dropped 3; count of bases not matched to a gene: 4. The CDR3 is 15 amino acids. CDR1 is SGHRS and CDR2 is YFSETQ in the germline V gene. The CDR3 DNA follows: TGCGCCAGCAGCGCGAGGACTAGCGGGGAAGAGACCCAGTACTTC. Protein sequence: CASSARTSGEETQYF.

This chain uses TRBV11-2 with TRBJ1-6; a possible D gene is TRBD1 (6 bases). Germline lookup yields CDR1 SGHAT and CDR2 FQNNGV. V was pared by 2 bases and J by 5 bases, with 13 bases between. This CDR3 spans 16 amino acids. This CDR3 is CASSLHGQGNNSPLHF. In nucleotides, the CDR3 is TGTGCCAGCAGCTTACACGGGCAGGGGAATAATTCACCCCTCCACTTT.